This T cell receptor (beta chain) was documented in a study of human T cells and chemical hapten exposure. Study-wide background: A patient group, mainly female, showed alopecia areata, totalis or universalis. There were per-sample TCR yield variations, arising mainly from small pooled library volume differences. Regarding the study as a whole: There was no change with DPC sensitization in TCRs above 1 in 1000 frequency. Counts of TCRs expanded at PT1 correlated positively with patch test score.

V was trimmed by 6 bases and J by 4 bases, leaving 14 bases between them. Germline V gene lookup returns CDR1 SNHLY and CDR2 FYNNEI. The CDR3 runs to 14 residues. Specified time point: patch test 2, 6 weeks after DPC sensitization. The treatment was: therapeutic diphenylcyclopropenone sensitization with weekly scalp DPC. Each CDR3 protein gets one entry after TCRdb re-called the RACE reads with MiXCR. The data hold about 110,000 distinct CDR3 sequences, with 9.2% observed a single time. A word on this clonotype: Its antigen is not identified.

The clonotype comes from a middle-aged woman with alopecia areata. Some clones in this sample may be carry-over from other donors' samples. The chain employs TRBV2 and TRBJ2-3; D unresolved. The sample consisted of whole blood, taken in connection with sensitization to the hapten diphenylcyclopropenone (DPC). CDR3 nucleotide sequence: TGTGCCAGCAGCAGACGCGGAAAGGCAGATACGCAGTATTTT. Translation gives CASSRRGKADTQYF.